This TCR beta chain was documented in a study of CD8+ T cells in alopecia areata. About the research overall: Twice daily, treated patients received 5 to 10 mg of oral tofacitinib. Overall study results and limits: In scalp and blood during tofacitinib, many expanded lesional clones persisted. Treatment with tofacitinib significantly lowered scalp clonality and reduced expanded CD8+ clones among the top 100.

From germline, CDR1 is LGHNA and CDR2 YSLEER. The CDR3 loop spans 13 amino acids. Deletions cut 1 base from V and 9 bases from J, with 13 bases between. Sample treatment: oral pan-JAK inhibitor, 5-10 mg twice daily. In alopecia areata patients, both lesional scalp punch biopsies and peripheral blood were collected. RNA was extracted and reverse transcribed into cDNA as the sequencing template. TCRdb keeps only in-frame clones here, not all; method: immunoSEQ multiplex PCR. The sample holds nearly 110,000 clones, roughly 84% seen once. As concerns this clone: No antigen is known for it.

This sequence joins TRBV4-3 and TRBJ2-7; D might be TRBD1 or TRBD2, each matching 5 bases. This TCR was recovered from a human donor with alopecia areata. Sequencing was performed on CD8+ T cells sorted from blood, taken at week 24, from a patient treated with tofacitinib. CDR3 nucleotides: TGCGCCAGCAGCCAAGCCGGGGCGAGTGGGCAGTACTTC. This gives the protein CASSQAGASGQYF.